Detailed here is one T cell receptor (beta chain). Its antigen is not known. V lost 0 bases to trimming and J lost 4 bases; unmatched junction nucleotides: 12. The V gene's germline CDR1 is MNHEY and CDR2 SVGAGI. The CDR3 totals 18 residues. This sample was included in a study of post-analysis software for immune sequencing data. The study's findings and limits: By F measure, strong co-clustering occurred among samples prepared in the same batch. The study found significantly lower normalized Chao1 diversity in multiple sclerosis patients than in controls. Among roughly five TRBV segments more frequent in patients than controls were TRBV5-6, TRBV5-1 and TRBV20-1.

The TCR beta cDNA libraries contained unique molecular identifiers. TCRdb processed the PCR reads anew with MiXCR; each CDR3 protein has one entry. The table has hundreds of thousands of distinct CDR3 sequences, 40% to 50% seen once; the top ten hold around 1.7%. Sequencing used blood. This clonotype originated in a girl between 5 and 17 years old with multiple sclerosis. The J gene is TRBJ1-2, the V gene TRBV6-5; 9 bases map to TRBD1. The CDR3 sequence: CASSYSGATVQGAYGYTF. CDR3 DNA: TGTGCCAGCAGTTACTCCGGGGCAACCGTACAGGGGGCCTATGGCTACACCTTC.